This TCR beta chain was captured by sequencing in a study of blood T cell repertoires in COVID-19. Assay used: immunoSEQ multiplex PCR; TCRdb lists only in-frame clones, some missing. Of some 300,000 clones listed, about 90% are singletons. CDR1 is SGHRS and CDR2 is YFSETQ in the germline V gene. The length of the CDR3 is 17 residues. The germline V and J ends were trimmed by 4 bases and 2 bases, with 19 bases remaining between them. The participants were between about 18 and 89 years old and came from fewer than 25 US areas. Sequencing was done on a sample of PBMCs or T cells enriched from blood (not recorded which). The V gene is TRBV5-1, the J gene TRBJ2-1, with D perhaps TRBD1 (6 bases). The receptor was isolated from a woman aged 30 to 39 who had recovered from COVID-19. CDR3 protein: CASSLDAGVGAYNEQFF. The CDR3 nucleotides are TGCGCCAGCAGCCTGGACGCAGGGGTTGGGGCCTACAATGAGCAGTTCTTC.